The present T cell receptor (beta chain) was sequenced within a study of T cells in Graves' hyperthyroidism and ophthalmopathy. Authors of the study amplified TCR beta CDR3 regions from RNA transcripts. HTBI primers were the set used in a first-round RT-PCR of the TCR CDR3. TCRdb reprocessed the multiplex PCR reads with MiXCR, giving one entry per CDR3 protein. Counted here are just over 550,000 distinct CDR3 sequences, just over 45% occurring once; the ten biggest clones make up roughly 8.2%. In germline, CDR1 is LNHNV, CDR2 YYDKDF (reference sequence). V lost 1 base and J 14 bases, leaving 15 bases between the germline ends. This CDR3 has 14 amino acids. Broader study findings: Patients with ophthalmopathy were separated from those with stable hyperthyroidism by a 13 V-J model. Blood also contained most expanded thyroid clonotypes above 0.001.

Note on this clonotype: The antigen is unknown.

Sequenced: peripheral blood or thyroid tissue (not recorded which). The V call is TRBV15, the J call TRBJ1-6; tentatively, D is TRBD1 (6 bases). The source of this sequence is a woman under 30 with Graves' hyperthyroidism. CDR3 protein: CATSRGTTGEALHF. For the CDR3, the DNA is TGTGCCACCAGCAGAGGGACGACAGGCGAGGCCCTCCACTTT. Complete variable domain (other parts from reference TRBV15 and TRBJ1-6): DAMVIQNPRYQVTQFGKPVTLSCSQTLNHNVMYWYQQKSSQAPKLLFHYYDKDFNNEADTPDNFQSRRPNTSFCFLDIRSPGLGDTAMYLCATSRGTTGEALHFGNGTRLTVT.